Listed here are 5 T cell receptor beta chains from one sample, sequenced in a study of cytomegalovirus exposure and HLA in healthy donors. Primers: 60 Vbeta forward and 13 Jbeta reverse. Profiled with immunoSEQ multiplex PCR; TCRdb holds only in-frame clones, not every one. The sample yields about 140,000 clones, roughly 77% seen once. The sequenced material came from PBMCs. The receptors were gathered from a woman younger than 45 in good health and CMV-seronegative.

The gene calls are TRBV5-1 and TRBJ2-3; TRBD1 agrees at 10 bases. The trim removed 4 bases at V and 2 bases at J, leaving 4 bases unmatched. Germline assignment: CDR1 SGHRS and CDR2 YFSETQ. The CDR3 spans 15 residues. The CDR3 sequence is CASSPGTGDTDTQYF. As DNA, the CDR3 is TGCGCCAGCAGCCCGGGGACAGGGGACACAGATACGCAGTATTTT.

The chain recombines TRBV19 with TRBJ2-5, with 9 bases aligning to TRBD1. Unmatched junction bases numbered 8, after V lost 6 bases and J lost 3 bases. The V gene's germline CDR1 is LNHDA and CDR2 SQIVND (reference sequence). CDR3 size: 15 residues. CDR3: CASSPTGGMKETQYF. The CDR3 DNA is TGTGCCAGTAGCCCGACAGGGGGGATGAAAGAGACCCAGTACTTC.

The J gene is TRBJ2-2, the V gene TRBV28; D unclear. This CDR3 is 12 amino acids long. CDR1 is MDHEN and CDR2 is SYDVKM in the germline V gene. V was trimmed by 5 bases and J by 13 bases, leaving 14 bases between them. For the CDR3, the DNA is TGTGCCAGCAGTCCACAAATTCAATCGCTGTTTTTT. It translates to CASSPQIQSLFF.

This clone has only a few counts. V and J are TRBV4-2 and TRBJ2-7; 9 bases fit TRBD2. The CDR3 extends over 17 amino acids. V gave up 1 base and J gave up 3 bases; unmatched junction bases: 10. Germline loops: CDR1 LGHNA, CDR2 YNFKEQ. The CDR3 is CASSQGTATSGIYEQYF. In nucleotides, the CDR3 is TGTGCCAGCAGCCAAGGTACCGCGACTAGCGGAATCTACGAGCAGTACTTC.

CDR3 nucleotides: TGTGCCAGCAGCTTTCGGTGGGGGGGACTAGCAGATACGCAGTATTTT. Its translation is CASSFRWGGLADTQYF. The chain couples TRBV7-2 to TRBJ2-3; 8 bases line up with TRBD2. The CDR3 totals 16 residues. The V segment lost 3 bases and the J segment 4 bases; nucleotides outside the gene matches: 9. Germline V gene data show CDR1 as SGHTA and CDR2 as FQGNSA.